Reported below is one TCR beta chain. This record belongs to a study of blood T cell repertoires in COVID-19. For the study at large: Collection of acute and convalescent COVID-19 samples took place in the United States, Italy and Spain. T cells, B-cell-depleted T cells, or PBMCs provided the cDNA or gDNA that served as material.

In the original analysis: The assay estimated nucleated cells by amplifying reference gene primers. TCRdb's table, derived via immunoSEQ multiplex PCR, lists solely in-frame clones and lacks some. The V and J calls and the clone size are those of that table, but D and trimming were determined from the DNA. The sample has over 100,000 clones; roughly 80% are singletons. Germline loops: CDR1 KGHSY, CDR2 FQNENV. CDR3 length: 16 residues. V was trimmed by 4 bases and J by 0 bases, leaving 15 bases between them. The source of this sequence is a human donor in a cohort sampled during active COVID-19. The chain recombines TRBV16 with TRBJ1-1; no clear D. Sequencing input: peripheral blood. This chain's CDR3 is CASSLKPGGMNTEAFF. CDR3 coding DNA: TGTGCCAGCAGCCTCAAACCGGGAGGGATGAACACTGAAGCTTTCTTT. The full variable domain, completed using reference TRBV16 and TRBJ1-1, is GEEVAQTPKHLVRGEGQKAKLYCAPIKGHSYVFWYQQVLKNEFKFLISFQNENVFDETGMPKERFSAKCLPNSPCSLEIQATKLEDSAVYFCASSLKPGGMNTEAFFGQGTRLTVV.